This T cell receptor beta chain was documented in a study of vaccination effects on CD4 cells after COVID-19 (dated 2022 in TCRdb). Regarding the complete study: To identify antigen-specific CD4+ T cell clonotypes by their expansion, the ViraFEST assay first stimulated PBMC with viral peptide pools and then applied TCR sequencing. After vaccination, three convalescent patients were sampled both early (day +14) and late (day +241, +227, +161 respectively). Across the study, the median time from the second dose to post-vaccine sampling was 72 days (range 14 to 241). A few million PBMC per well were cultured with approximately 10 ug/ml peptides in IMDM containing approximately 4.7% human AB serum, around 10 IU/ml IL-2 and gentamicin. SARS-CoV-2 spike-specific CD4+ TCR repertoires from before and after mRNA vaccination were compared in COVID-19 convalescent patients and in infection-naive vaccine recipients. The full study included 10 COVID-19 convalescent patients and a few SARS-CoV-2-naive healthy vaccine recipients. In the study, cultures from other donors were sequenced using the Oncomine TCR Beta short-read assay on an Illumina iSeq 100. The study at large found these results: The study was limited by a small number of convalescent patients and lacked early post-infection timepoints. At late post-vaccination timepoints, both infection-induced and vaccine-induced clones showed marked clonal contraction, consistent with waning T cell responses. For convalescent patients, new clones induced by the vaccine made up most of the post-vaccine spike-reactive repertoire, and these new clones were largely distinct from the clones induced by infection.

After roughly 11 days of culture, CD4+ T cells were isolated with the EasySep CD4+ T cell isolation kit. Convalescent patients had PCR-confirmed SARS-CoV-2 infection between March and December 2020, before Alpha, Beta and Delta variants emerged in the United States. Two doses of either the BNT162b2 or the mRNA-1273 mRNA SARS-CoV-2 vaccine were administered to participants. Half of the culture medium was replaced with fresh IL-2-containing medium on days 3 and 7. Unless noted otherwise, every peptide stimulation condition was grown in triplicate wells. PBMC were separated from whole blood using Ficoll-Paque Plus gradient centrifugation and were then either cryopreserved at -140C or used fresh. The QIAamp micro DNA kit was used to extract genomic DNA from the cultured CD4+ T cells. V drops 5 bases and J drops 2 bases, leaving 10 bases in between. The germline V gene sets CDR1 to KGHSH and CDR2 to LQKENI. Including cysteine and phenylalanine, the CDR3 has 13 amino acids. The entry retains the CDR3 DNA only, 39 bases that are in frame from base 1.

The receptor library was made with the immunoSEQ multiplex PCR assay. DNA from the CD4+ T cells that had been cultured and isolated underwent TCR beta CDR3 sequencing. The authors' pipeline ran thus. Non-productive TCR sequences were removed and reads were trimmed to the CDR3 region, keeping CDR3s of at least 7 amino acids. The MANAFEST web app was used to pick out antigen-specific clonotypes by comparing their expansion in peptide wells with that in reference cultures. For clones to be considered positive, expansion at FDR<0.05 versus reference and all other wells, an odds ratio above 5, and a frequency above 0.1% in two replicate wells were required. Cross-reactive clonotypes were defined as significantly expanded in SARS-CoV-2 spike wells and in at least one common cold coronavirus spike condition. Levenshtein distance calculated with the stringdist R package was used to assess CDR3 similarity, and unrooted trees were constructed with ape in R 3.6.1. TCRdb retrieved this table from immuneACCESS and kept in-frame rearrangements only. Not all clones are present; in checked studies, unresolved V genes account for under half, and no reason is known for the remainder. V and J calls and clone size are those listed in that table; D and trimming were worked out from the DNA. This sample comprises tens of thousands of clones, 74% of them detected only once. The biggest ten clones account for approximately 5.6% of the sample.

With respect to this clone: The target of this receptor is not known. Qualities for individual bases were not recorded, and no much larger clone is one base off.

This sequence originates from a human donor who had a prior SARS-CoV-2 infection. Rearrangement joined TRBV18 to TRBJ2-7; the D gene remains uncertain. Here the sequenced sample was CD4+ T cells from PBMCs cultured without peptide, taken after COVID-19 vaccination. DNA sequence: TGTGCCAGCTCAGCGGACCAGACCTACGAGCAGTACTTC. This encodes CASSADQTYEQYF.